These T cell receptor beta chains were read from a single sample in a study of T cell repertoires in cytomegalovirus infection. TCRdb passed the reads through MiXCR, listing each CDR3 protein once. The profile shows a few hundred thousand distinct CDR3 sequences, 35% to 50% of them singletons. Which antigens these TCRs recognize remains unknown. This specimen consisted of cultured PBMCs, obtained from culture after CMV antigen stimulation. The receptors here all came from a human donor in good health (CMV status not recorded). Some clones in this sample may be carry-over from other donors' samples. CDR3s include the opening cysteine and the closing phenylalanine or tryptophan. A D gene is named only where the DNA matches it firmly. The size entry is marked missing in some rows and otherwise reads once, few, many or a size class.

d_call: TRBD2; clone_size: .; j_call: TRBJ2-1; v_call: TRBV24-1; cdr3_length: 16; cdr3_nt: TGTGCCACCAGTGATTTAGGGCTAGCGGGGGGAAATGAGCAGTTCTTC; cdr3_aa: CATSDLGLAGGNEQFF
d_call: .; clone_size: .; j_call: TRBJ2-3; v_call: TRBV10-3; cdr3_length: 16; cdr3_nt: TGTGCCATCAGTAACGCGGGGCTAAAAAGCACAGATACGCAGTATTTT; cdr3_aa: CAISNAGLKSTDTQYF
d_call: TRBD1; clone_size: .; j_call: TRBJ1-3; v_call: TRBV28; cdr3_length: 17; cdr3_nt: TGTGCCAGCACCCGAGAGGGACAGGGGGTTTCCGGAAACACCATATATTTT; cdr3_aa: CASTREGQGVSGNTIYF
d_call: .; clone_size: few; j_call: TRBJ2-1; v_call: TRBV2; cdr3_length: 12; cdr3_nt: TGTGCCAGCAGTGAAGCCCCTGGGGAAGGGTTCTTC; cdr3_aa: CASSEAPGEGFF
d_call: .; clone_size: few; j_call: TRBJ1-1; v_call: TRBV7-2; cdr3_length: 14; cdr3_nt: TGTGCCAGCAGCTTAACACAGTCGAACACTGAAGCTTTCTTT; cdr3_aa: CASSLTQSNTEAFF
d_call: .; clone_size: once; j_call: TRBJ1-1; v_call: TRBV6-6; cdr3_length: 13; cdr3_nt: TGTGCCAGCAGGCTGGGGGCTTGGACTGAAGCTTTCTTT; cdr3_aa: CASRLGAWTEAFF
d_call: .; clone_size: .; j_call: TRBJ1-1; v_call: TRBV6-2/TRBV6-3; cdr3_length: 14; cdr3_nt: TGTGCCAGCAGTGAACTACAGGTCTTGACTGAAGCTTTCTTT; cdr3_aa: CASSELQVLTEAFF
d_call: .; clone_size: .; j_call: TRBJ2-4; v_call: TRBV6-1; cdr3_length: 13; cdr3_nt: TGTGCCAGCAGTGAAACACAGGGAAACATTCAGTACTTC; cdr3_aa: CASSETQGNIQYF
d_call: TRBD1; clone_size: few; j_call: TRBJ2-5; v_call: TRBV7-2; cdr3_length: 14; cdr3_nt: TGTGCCAGCAGCGACCACAGGGGAAAAGAGACCCAGTACTTC; cdr3_aa: CASSDHRGKETQYF
d_call: TRBD1; clone_size: .; j_call: TRBJ2-7; v_call: TRBV6-8; cdr3_length: 14; cdr3_nt: TGTGCCAGCAGACCAGGGGGTAATGGTTACGAGCAGTACTTC; cdr3_aa: CASRPGGNGYEQYF
d_call: TRBD1; clone_size: .; j_call: TRBJ1-4; v_call: TRBV7-2; cdr3_length: 14; cdr3_nt: TGTGCCAGCAGCGAATCAGGGGGCAATGAAAAACTGTTTTTT; cdr3_aa: CASSESGGNEKLFF
d_call: .; clone_size: few; j_call: TRBJ1-2; v_call: TRBV7-2; cdr3_length: 14; cdr3_nt: TGTGCCAGCAGCCCCCACTCAGGGGCGTATGGCTACACCTTC; cdr3_aa: CASSPHSGAYGYTF
d_call: TRBD1; clone_size: .; j_call: TRBJ2-7; v_call: TRBV7-9; cdr3_length: 18; cdr3_nt: TGTGCCAGCAGCGGGACCCCCCGGGTGGGACAGGTATACTACGAGCAGTACTTC; cdr3_aa: CASSGTPRVGQVYYEQYF
d_call: .; clone_size: .; j_call: TRBJ1-1; v_call: TRBV12-3/TRBV12-4; cdr3_length: 16; cdr3_nt: TGTGCCAGCAGTTTGGCCTCGACAGGACCGAACACTGAAGCTTTCTTT; cdr3_aa: CASSLASTGPNTEAFF
d_call: TRBD1; clone_size: many; j_call: TRBJ1-2; v_call: TRBV7-8; cdr3_length: 15; cdr3_nt: TGTGCCAGCAGCTCCGGGACAGGGGGGATGGGGGGCTACACCTTC; cdr3_aa: CASSSGTGGMGGYTF
d_call: .; clone_size: few; j_call: TRBJ2-7; v_call: TRBV4-2; cdr3_length: 14; cdr3_nt: TGTGCCAGCAGCCAAGATGCGAAATATCGCGAGCAGTACTTC; cdr3_aa: CASSQDAKYREQYF
d_call: .; clone_size: .; j_call: TRBJ2-7; v_call: TRBV6-2/TRBV6-3; cdr3_length: 16; cdr3_nt: TGTGCCAGCAGTTACTCCCCGGTACTATCCTCCTACGAGCAGTACTTC; cdr3_aa: CASSYSPVLSSYEQYF
d_call: TRBD2; clone_size: few; j_call: TRBJ2-2; v_call: TRBV7-9; cdr3_length: 14; cdr3_nt: TGTGCCAGCAGCTTCTTAGCGGGCACCGGGGAGCTGTTTTTT; cdr3_aa: CASSFLAGTGELFF
d_call: .; clone_size: .; j_call: TRBJ2-3; v_call: TRBV20-1; cdr3_length: 15; cdr3_nt: TGCAGTGCGGCTACCGGGAGTGGCTTGACAGATACGCAGTATTTT; cdr3_aa: CSAATGSGLTDTQYF
d_call: .; clone_size: once; j_call: TRBJ2-7; v_call: TRBV7-9; cdr3_length: 11; cdr3_nt: TGTGCCAGCAGCTCAAAGAGAGAGCAGTACTTC; cdr3_aa: CASSSKREQYF
d_call: .; clone_size: few; j_call: TRBJ2-2; v_call: TRBV7-8; cdr3_length: 13; cdr3_nt: TGTGCCAGCAGCTTAGGGGAAGCCGGGGAGCTGTTTTTT; cdr3_aa: CASSLGEAGELFF
d_call: .; clone_size: .; j_call: TRBJ2-1; v_call: TRBV12-5; cdr3_length: 14; cdr3_nt: TGTGCTAGTGGTTTGTTGCCAGGGCGGAATGAGCAGTTCTTC; cdr3_aa: CASGLLPGRNEQFF
d_call: TRBD2; clone_size: few; j_call: TRBJ2-1; v_call: TRBV7-2; cdr3_length: 17; cdr3_nt: TGTGCCAGCAGCCCAAGGGGGATAGCGGGGTCCTACAATGAGCAGTTCTTC; cdr3_aa: CASSPRGIAGSYNEQFF
d_call: .; clone_size: .; j_call: TRBJ2-7; v_call: TRBV6-1; cdr3_length: 13; cdr3_nt: TGTGCCAGCAGTGATCGTCAGACCTACGAGCAGTACTTC; cdr3_aa: CASSDRQTYEQYF
d_call: .; clone_size: .; j_call: TRBJ1-5; v_call: TRBV19; cdr3_length: 15; cdr3_nt: TGTGCCAGTAGTATTAATCTTTCCTTAAGACAGCCCCAGCATTTT; cdr3_aa: CASSINLSLRQPQHF
d_call: .; clone_size: many; j_call: TRBJ2-2; v_call: TRBV7-2; cdr3_length: 14; cdr3_nt: TGTGCCAGCAGCGCCTTCAGGGAAACCGGGGAGCTGTTTTTT; cdr3_aa: CASSAFRETGELFF